This T cell receptor (beta chain) stems from a study of CD8 T cells in Susac syndrome. This clonotype has just one count. All included Susac syndrome patients satisfied recently defined diagnostic criteria for definite or probable disease. With random hexamers, 0.5 to 1 ug RNA was reverse transcribed. TCRdb re-called the immunoSEQ multiplex PCR reads with MiXCR, one entry per CDR3 protein. The top ten hold 0.075% to 0.095% of the sample, which has roughly 200,000 distinct CDR3 sequences, roughly 90% seen once. J lost 7 bases, V lost 4 bases, and 6 bases had no gene match. The CDR3 covers 14 residues. CDR1 and CDR2 (germline): LNHDA, SQIVND (reference sequence).

The TCR was taken from a human donor with Susac syndrome. Sequenced: CD4+ T cells from PBMCs. The chain carries TRBV19 and TRBJ2-7; 11 positions match TRBD1. The CDR3 DNA sequence: TGTGCCAGTAGTAGGCTGGGACAGGGGGGAGAGCAGTACTTC. This gives the protein CASSRLGQGGEQYF.